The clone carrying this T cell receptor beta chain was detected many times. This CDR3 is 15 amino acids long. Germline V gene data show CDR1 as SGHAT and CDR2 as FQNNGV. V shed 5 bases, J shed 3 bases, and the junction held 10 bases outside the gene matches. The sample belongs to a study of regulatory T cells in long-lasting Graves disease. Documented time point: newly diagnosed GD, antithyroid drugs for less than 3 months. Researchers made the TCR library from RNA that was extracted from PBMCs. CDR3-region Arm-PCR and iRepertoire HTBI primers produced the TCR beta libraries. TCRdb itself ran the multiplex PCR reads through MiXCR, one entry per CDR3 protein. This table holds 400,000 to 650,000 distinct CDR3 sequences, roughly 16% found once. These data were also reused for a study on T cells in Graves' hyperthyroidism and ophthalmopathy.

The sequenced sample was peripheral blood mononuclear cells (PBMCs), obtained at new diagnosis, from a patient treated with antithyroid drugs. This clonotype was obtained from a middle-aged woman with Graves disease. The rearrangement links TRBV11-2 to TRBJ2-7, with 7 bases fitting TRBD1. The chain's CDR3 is CASSPLRGQFYEQYF. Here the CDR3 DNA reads TGTGCCAGCAGCCCCCTCCGGGGACAGTTCTACGAGCAGTACTTC.